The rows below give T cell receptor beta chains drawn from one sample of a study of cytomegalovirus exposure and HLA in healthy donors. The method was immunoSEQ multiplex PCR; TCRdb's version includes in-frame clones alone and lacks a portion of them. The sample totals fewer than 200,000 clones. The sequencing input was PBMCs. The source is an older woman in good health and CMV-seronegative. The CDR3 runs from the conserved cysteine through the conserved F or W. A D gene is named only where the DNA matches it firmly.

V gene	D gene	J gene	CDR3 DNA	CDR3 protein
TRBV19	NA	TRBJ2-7	TGTGCCAGTAGCACAGGGCATTACTACGAGCAGTACTTC	CASSTGHYYEQYF
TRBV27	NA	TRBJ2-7	TGTGCCAGCAGTTCCCCGGGGGTACAGCCGCGTTCCTACGAGCAGTACTTC	CASSSPGVQPRSYEQYF
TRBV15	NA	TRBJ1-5	TGTGCCACCAGCAGAGGCCGACAGACAAATCAGCCCCAGCATTTT	CATSRGRQTNQPQHF
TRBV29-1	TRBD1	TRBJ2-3	TGCAGCGACAGACAGGGGGGGACAGATACGCAGTATTTT	CSDRQGGTDTQYF
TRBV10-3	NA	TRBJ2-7	TGTGCCATCGCCAGGACGCGGGACGAGCAGTACTTC	CAIARTRDEQYF
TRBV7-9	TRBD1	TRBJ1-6	TGTGCCAGCAGCCGACGGCAGGGGGCAGGGAATTCACCCCTCCACTTT	CASSRRQGAGNSPLHF
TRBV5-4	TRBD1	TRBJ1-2	TGTGCCAGCAGCTTGGAAGGACAGGGATGGAACTATGGCTACACCTTC	CASSLEGQGWNYGYTF
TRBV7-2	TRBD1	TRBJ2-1	TGTGCCAGCAGCTTAGCGGACAGGGGGCGATACGAGCAGTTCTTC	CASSLADRGRYEQFF
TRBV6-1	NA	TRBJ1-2	TGTGCCAGTAAGACAGGAGCGTTCCTCTATGGCTACACCTTC	CASKTGAFLYGYTF
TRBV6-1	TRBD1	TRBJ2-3	TGTGCCAGCAGTGGAAGGGGGACAGGGACAGATACGCAGTATTTT	CASSGRGTGTDTQYF
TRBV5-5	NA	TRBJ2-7	TGTGCCAGCAGCTTGGCAGGCAACTACGAGCAGTACTTC	CASSLAGNYEQYF
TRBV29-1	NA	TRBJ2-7	TGCAGCGTCGAGAAGAGCTCCTACGAGCAGTACTTC	CSVEKSSYEQYF